The entry below describes one T cell receptor (beta chain). Its matching antigen is unknown. Sequencing was performed with immunoSEQ multiplex PCR; in TCRdb, only in-frame clones are kept and a portion is missing. The sample includes 20,000 or so clones, approximately 84% of them seen just once. This sample was included in a study of OX40 agonist ivuxolimab in advanced cancers. Overall study results and limits: Fewer expanded clones were found on average in CD4+ than in CD8+ T cells. Certain nonresponding patients likewise had low normalized T-cell clonal expansion.

Trimming took 1 base from V and 4 from J, leaving 20 bases between them. The germline V gene has CDR1 SGHTA and CDR2 FQGTGA. The CDR3 is 18 residues long. The source of this sequence is an adult with an advanced solid tumor such as melanoma, head and neck, liver or kidney cancer. The source was CD4+ or CD8+ T cells sorted from blood, collected in a trial of the OX40 agonist ivuxolimab. The genes are TRBV7-3 and TRBJ2-1; D might be TRBD2 (5 bases). This CDR3 is CASSLNGERGLGYNEQFF. The CDR3 bases are TGTGCCAGCAGCTTAAACGGGGAGCGTGGATTAGGTTACAATGAGCAGTTCTTC. Full variable domain (rest looked up from reference TRBV7-3 and TRBJ2-1): GAGVSQTPSNKVTEKGKYVELRCDPISGHTALYWYRQSLGQGPEFLIYFQGTGAADDSGLPNDRFFAVRPEGSVSTLKIQRTERGDSAVYLCASSLNGERGLGYNEQFFGPGTRLTVL.